This T cell receptor beta chain was sequenced in a study (TCRdb year 2016). The method was RT-PCR. Sequencing was carried out with an Illumina MiSeq. The public sequencing data were trimmed at Q25 with fastp and processed into clonotypes with MiXCR by TCRdb, which kept only in-frame beta chains. Under each unique CDR3 protein, matching rows form one entry showing the most common genes and DNA. The table for this sample lists approximately 720,000 distinct CDR3 sequences; 13% to 15% of them were counted only once. 3% to 4.5% of the sample comes from the top ten. Spanning cysteine to phenylalanine, the CDR3 consists of 15 amino acids. The only DNA kept is the CDR3, 45 bases in frame from the first base. Sequences SGHRS (CDR1) and YFSETQ (CDR2) are obtained from the germline V gene. Trimming takes 4 bases from V and 0 bases from J, and the germline ends sit 12 bases apart. This clonotype was detected many times. This clone's antigen is unknown. Base qualities are not recorded, but no much larger clone differs from it by a single base.

The sequence derives from a female donor in good health, serving as a healthy control. The sample was memory CD4+ T cells from blood. The chain is encoded by TRBV5-1 joined to TRBJ2-3; tentative D gene TRBD2, with 6 bases matching. CDR3 reads: CASSPSGLSTDTQYF. The bases are TGCGCCAGCAGCCCCTCTGGACTAAGCACAGATACGCAGTATTTT.